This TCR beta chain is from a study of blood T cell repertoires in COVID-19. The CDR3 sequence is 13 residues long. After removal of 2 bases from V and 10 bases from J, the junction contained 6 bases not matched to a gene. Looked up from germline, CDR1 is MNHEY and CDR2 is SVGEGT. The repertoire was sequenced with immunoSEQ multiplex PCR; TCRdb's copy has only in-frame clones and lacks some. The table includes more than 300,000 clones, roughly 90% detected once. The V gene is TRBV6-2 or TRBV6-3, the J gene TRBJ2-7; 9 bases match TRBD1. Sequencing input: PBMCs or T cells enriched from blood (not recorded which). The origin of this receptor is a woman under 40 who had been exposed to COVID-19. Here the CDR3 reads CASSYARTGDQYF. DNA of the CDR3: TGTGCCAGCAGTTACGCCCGGACAGGGGATCAGTACTTC.